This T cell receptor (beta chain) emerged from a study of T-cell memory formation after mild COVID-19. General study findings and limits: Clones that shrank (day 15 to 85) were balanced CD4/CD8, whereas later expanders leaned CD4+.

The ends were cut back, 2 bases at V and 4 bases at J, with 18 bases in the middle. CDR1 MDHEN and CDR2 SYDVKM come from the germline V gene. The CDR3 has 16 residues. TCRdb analysed the 5' RACE reads with MiXCR anew, one entry per CDR3 protein. The data contain about 340,000 distinct CDR3 sequences, about 16% of them singletons. Details on this clonotype: The antigen is undetermined.

Sequenced input: PBMCs or a T cell subset sorted from them (not recorded which). The chain carries TRBV28 and TRBJ2-7, with D unclear. The sequence was obtained from a man between 18 and 35 years old who had mild COVID-19 (a few samples of this study predate the infection). Cell type and time point are not known. CDR3 residues: CASSLRSGSVVYEQYV. The CDR3 DNA reads TGTGCCAGCAGTTTAAGGTCCGGCTCCGTCGTTTACGAGCAGTACGTC.